Detailed here is one T cell receptor (beta chain). The data belong to a study of human T cells and chemical hapten exposure. Study background: Minor pooled library volume differences mainly drove per-sample TCR yield variation.

Stated time point: patch test 2, 6 weeks after DPC sensitization. The treatment is: therapeutic diphenylcyclopropenone sensitization with weekly scalp DPC. In germline, CDR1 is DFQATT, CDR2 SNEGSKA (reference sequence). The CDR3 extends over 15 amino acids. Trimming cost V 6 bases and J 0 bases, with 15 bases left between them. TCRdb processed the RACE reads anew with MiXCR; each CDR3 protein has one entry. The sample holds more than 60,000 distinct CDR3 sequences, approximately 10% seen once. This receptor was taken from a woman aged 45-65 years with alopecia areata. Some clones in this sample may be carry-over from other donors' samples. The chain recombines TRBV20-1 with TRBJ2-1; D unclear. The sample consisted of whole blood, taken in connection with sensitization to the hapten diphenylcyclopropenone (DPC). The CDR3 nucleotides read TGCAGTGCCCGGGCTAATTGGGGCTCCTACAATGAGCAGTTCTTC. As protein: CSARANWGSYNEQFF.